What follows are 2 T cell receptor beta chains derived from one specimen sequenced in a study of shared clonotypes between healthy human individuals. The method was immunoSEQ multiplex PCR; TCRdb's version includes in-frame clones alone and lacks a portion of them. The sample carries 2 million to 2.5 million clones, around 90% recorded once. Sequenced input: naive CD4+ T cells from PBMCs. Subset specified: CD45RA+ positively selected. The receptors stem from a man between 18 and 29 years old in good health. Some clones in this sample may be carry-over from other donors' samples.

V and J are TRBV27 and TRBJ1-5; no reliable D call. V lost 5 bases and J 1 base, leaving 15 bases between the germline ends. The CDR3 length is 16 residues. Germline lookup yields CDR1 MNHEY and CDR2 SMNVEV (reference sequence). The CDR3 DNA is TGTGCCAGCAGTCCGGACCGTCCCTCGAGCAATCAGCCCCAGCATTTT. As protein: CASSPDRPSSNQPQHF.

The rearrangement joins TRBV10-2 to TRBJ2-3; 8 nucleotides match TRBD2. From germline, CDR1 is WSHSY and CDR2 SAAADI. The V segment lost 4 bases and the J segment 1 base; nucleotides outside the gene matches: 4. The CDR3 runs 15 residues. The chain's CDR3 is CASSAQTSGTDTQYF. The CDR3 DNA follows: TGCGCCAGCAGTGCCCAGACTAGCGGCACAGATACGCAGTATTTT.